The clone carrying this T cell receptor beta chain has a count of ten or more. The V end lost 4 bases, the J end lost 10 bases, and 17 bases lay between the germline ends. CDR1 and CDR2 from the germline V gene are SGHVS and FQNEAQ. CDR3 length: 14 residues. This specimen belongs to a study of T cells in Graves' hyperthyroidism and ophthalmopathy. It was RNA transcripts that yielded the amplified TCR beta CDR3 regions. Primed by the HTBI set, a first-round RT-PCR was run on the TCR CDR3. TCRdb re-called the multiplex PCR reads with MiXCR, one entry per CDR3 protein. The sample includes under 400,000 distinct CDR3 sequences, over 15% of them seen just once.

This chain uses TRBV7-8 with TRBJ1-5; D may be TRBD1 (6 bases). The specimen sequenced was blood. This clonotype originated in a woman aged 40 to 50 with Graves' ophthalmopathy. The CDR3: CASSSPSGQLPQHF. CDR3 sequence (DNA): TGTGCCAGCAGCTCTCCTTCCGGACAGTTACCCCAGCATTTT.